This T cell receptor (beta chain) was captured by sequencing in a study of spatial heterogeneity in lung cancer. Study observations and caveats: Counts of expanded alpha and beta TCRs within tumors tracked the tumor nonsynonymous mutation count.

This clonotype is large (0.1 to 1%) in the sample. Its antigen is unknown. Time point given: sample taken at primary tumor resection. TCRdb passed the 5' RACE reads through MiXCR, listing each CDR3 protein once. The sample comprises 3,500 or so distinct CDR3 sequences, roughly 15% of which are singletons, and over 6.5% rests with the top ten. V lost 6 bases and J lost 0; bases outside the gene matches: 10. Per the germline V gene, CDR1 is DFQATT and CDR2 is SNEGSKA (reference sequence). The CDR3 runs to 17 residues. The sequenced sample was lung tumor tissue, obtained at surgery. This TCR was recovered from a male donor with early-stage non-small cell lung cancer. J is TRBJ1-6 and V is TRBV20-1; 8 bases align to TRBD1. The CDR3 bases are TGCAGTGCCGACGGACAGGGCTCAAGCTCCTATAATTCACCCCTCCACTTT. Translated: CSADGQGSSSYNSPLHF.